This T cell receptor beta chain was found in a study of long-term antiretroviral therapy in people with HIV. For the study at large: Collection of the earliest samples took place about a decade ahead of the 2015 immediate-ART recommendation.

The libraries were made with immunoSEQ v3.0 at survey level. Assay used: immunoSEQ multiplex PCR; TCRdb lists only in-frame clones, some missing. The table lists about 22,000 clones, 65% to 90% of them singletons, with about a fifth in the top ten. J lost 3 bases, V lost 5 bases, and 7 bases had no gene match. From germline, CDR1 is MNHEY and CDR2 SVGAGI. The CDR3 is 15 residues long. Material: unsorted PBMCs, obtained 0.1 years before starting antiretroviral therapy. This TCR was recovered from a man younger than 35 with HIV. This rearrangement joins TRBV6-5 to TRBJ2-7; 10 bases match TRBD1. This CDR3 reads CASSPGQGIFYEQYF. In nucleotides, the CDR3 is TGTGCCAGCAGTCCGGGACAGGGGATCTTCTACGAGCAGTACTTC.